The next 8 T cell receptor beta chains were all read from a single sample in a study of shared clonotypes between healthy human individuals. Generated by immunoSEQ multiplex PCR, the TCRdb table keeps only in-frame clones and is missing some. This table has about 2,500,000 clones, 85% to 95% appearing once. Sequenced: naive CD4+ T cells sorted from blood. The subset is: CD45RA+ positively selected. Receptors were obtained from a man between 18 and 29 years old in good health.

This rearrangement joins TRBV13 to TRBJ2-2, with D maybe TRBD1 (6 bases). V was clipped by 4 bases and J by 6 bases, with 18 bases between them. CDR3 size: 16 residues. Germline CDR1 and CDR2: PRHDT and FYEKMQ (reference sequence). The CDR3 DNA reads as TGTGCCAGCAGCTCACAGGGTTTCAGTGCCCCCGGGGAGCTGTTTTTT. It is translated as CASSSQGFSAPGELFF. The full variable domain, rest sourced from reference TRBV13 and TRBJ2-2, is AAGVIQSPRHLIKEKRETATLKCYPIPRHDTVYWYQQGPGQDPQFLISFYEKMQSDKGSIPDRFSAQQFSDYHSELNMSSLELGDSALYFCASSSQGFSAPGELFFGEGSRLTVL.

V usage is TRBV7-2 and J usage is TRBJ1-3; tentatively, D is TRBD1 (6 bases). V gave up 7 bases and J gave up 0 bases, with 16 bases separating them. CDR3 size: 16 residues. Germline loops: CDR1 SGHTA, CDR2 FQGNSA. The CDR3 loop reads CASNVQGLLSGNTIYF. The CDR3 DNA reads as TGTGCCAGCAACGTACAGGGATTACTCTCTGGAAACACCATATATTTT.

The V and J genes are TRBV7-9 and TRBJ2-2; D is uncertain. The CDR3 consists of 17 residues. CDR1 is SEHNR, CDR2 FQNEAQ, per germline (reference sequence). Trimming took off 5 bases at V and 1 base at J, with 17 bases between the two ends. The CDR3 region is CASSLPVRRLNTGELFF. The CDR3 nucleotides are TGTGCCAGCAGCCTCCCGGTAAGGCGGCTGAACACCGGGGAGCTGTTTTTT. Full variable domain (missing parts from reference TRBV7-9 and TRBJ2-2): DTGVSQNPRHKITKRGQNVTFRCDPISEHNRLYWYRQTLGQGPEFLTYFQNEAQLEKSRLLSDRFSAERPKGSFSTLEIQRTEQGDSAMYLCASSLPVRRLNTGELFFGEGSRLTVL.

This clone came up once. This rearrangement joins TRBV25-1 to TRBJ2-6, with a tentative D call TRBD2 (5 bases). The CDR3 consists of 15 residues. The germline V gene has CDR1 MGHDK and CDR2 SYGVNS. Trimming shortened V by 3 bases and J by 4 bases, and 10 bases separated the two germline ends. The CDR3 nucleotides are TGTGCCAGCAGTGAGAGGGTTTCCGGGGCCAACGTCCTGACTTTC. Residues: CASSERVSGANVLTF.

The CDR3 protein is CASSDSGTGKPYEQYF. CDR3 nucleotide sequence: TGTGCCAGCAGTGACAGCGGGACAGGGAAACCCTACGAGCAGTACTTC. J is TRBJ2-7 and V is TRBV6-1; 9 positions match TRBD1. Germline V gene lookup returns CDR1 MNHNS and CDR2 SASEGT. The J segment lost 2 bases and the V segment lost 3 bases, leaving 8 bases of the junction unmatched. This CDR3 spans 16 amino acids.

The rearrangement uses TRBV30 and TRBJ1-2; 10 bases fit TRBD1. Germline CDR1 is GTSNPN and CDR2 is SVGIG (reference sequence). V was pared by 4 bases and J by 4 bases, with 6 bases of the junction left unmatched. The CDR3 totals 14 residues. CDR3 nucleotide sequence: TGTGCCTGGATGGGGACAGGGGCCGGCTATGGCTACACCTTC. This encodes CAWMGTGAGYGYTF.

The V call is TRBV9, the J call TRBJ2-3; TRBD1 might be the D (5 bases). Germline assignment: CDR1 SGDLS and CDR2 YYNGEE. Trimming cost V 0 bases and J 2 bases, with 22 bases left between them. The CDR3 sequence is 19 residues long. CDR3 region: CASSVATGRRGRDTDTQYF. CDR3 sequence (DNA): TGTGCCAGCAGCGTAGCTACTGGGCGTAGGGGCCGAGACACAGATACGCAGTATTTT.

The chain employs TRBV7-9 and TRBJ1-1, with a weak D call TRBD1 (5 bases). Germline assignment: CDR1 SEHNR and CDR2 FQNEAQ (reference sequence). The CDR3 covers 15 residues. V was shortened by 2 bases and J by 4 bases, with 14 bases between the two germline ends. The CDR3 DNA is TGTGCCAGCAGCTTACAGGGAATGGGGGTCACTGAAGCTTTCTTT. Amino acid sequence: CASSLQGMGVTEAFF.